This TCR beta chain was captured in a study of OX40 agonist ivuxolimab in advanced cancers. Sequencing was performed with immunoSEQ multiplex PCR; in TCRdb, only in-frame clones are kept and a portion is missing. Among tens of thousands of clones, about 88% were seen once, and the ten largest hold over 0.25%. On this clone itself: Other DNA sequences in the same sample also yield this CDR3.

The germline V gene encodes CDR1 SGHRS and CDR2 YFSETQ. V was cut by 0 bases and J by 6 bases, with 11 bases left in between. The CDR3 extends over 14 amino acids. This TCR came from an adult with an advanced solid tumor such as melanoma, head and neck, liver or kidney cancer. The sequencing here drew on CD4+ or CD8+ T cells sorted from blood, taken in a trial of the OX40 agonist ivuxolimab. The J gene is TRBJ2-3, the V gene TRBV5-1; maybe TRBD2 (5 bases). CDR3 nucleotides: TGCGCCAGCAGCTTGGGGAGGACGGGGGATACGCAGTATTTT. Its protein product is CASSLGRTGDTQYF.